This TCR beta chain was recorded in a study of blood T cell repertoires in COVID-19. Germline V gene sequence: CDR1 KGHDR, CDR2 SFDVKD. The CDR3 runs to 14 residues. Trimming pared 9 bases from V and 7 bases from J, leaving 18 bases between. In the authors' methods: Amplification of reference gene primers provided the estimated nucleated cell counts. Sequencing was performed with immunoSEQ multiplex PCR; in TCRdb, only in-frame clones are kept and a portion is missing. V and J calls and clone size are copied from that table; D and trimming were computed from the DNA. The sample yields over 200,000 clones, around 80% seen once.

Sequenced sample: peripheral blood. V and J are TRBV24-1 and TRBJ1-5; D not resolved. This TCR was recovered from a woman in her 40s with acute or convalescent COVID-19. The CDR3 is CATSAGIDGQPQHF. As DNA, the CDR3 is TGTGCCACCTCGGCGGGAATAGACGGACAGCCCCAGCATTTT.